This is a list of T cell receptor beta chains from one sample in a study of blood T cell repertoires in COVID-19. Repertoires were generated with immunoSEQ multiplex PCR, while TCRdb's copy carries only in-frame clones and drops some. The data hold over 60,000 clones, with 70% to 90% observed a single time. The sequenced sample consisted of peripheral blood. The receptors come from an elderly woman with active COVID-19. The CDR3 runs from the conserved cysteine through the conserved F or W. The D gene is left open where the match is weak. The size of a clone is reported for some rows only, either as once, few or many, or as a class for expanded clones.

13,NA,TRBV19,NA,TRBJ2-7,CASNGGTTYEQYF,TGTGCCAGTAATGGAGGCACCACCTACGAGCAGTACTTC
12,NA,TRBV3-1/TRBV3-2,NA,TRBJ2-2,CASSPVPGELFF,TGTGCCAGCAGCCCTGTCCCCGGGGAGCTGTTTTTT
15,TRBD2,TRBV5-1,NA,TRBJ2-1,CASSPTSGLNNEQFF,TGCGCCAGCAGCCCGACTAGCGGGCTGAACAATGAGCAGTTCTTC
16,TRBD1,TRBV5-1,NA,TRBJ2-7,CASSLGRGQGAAEQYF,TGCGCCAGCAGCCTCGGGAGGGGACAGGGGGCGGCCGAGCAGTACTTC
11,NA,TRBV6-5,NA,TRBJ2-1,CASPSPNEQFF,TGTGCCAGCCCTTCCCCGAATGAGCAGTTCTTC
14,TRBD1,TRBV19,NA,TRBJ2-3,CASSDRGLTDTQYF,TGTGCCAGTAGTGACAGGGGATTAACAGATACGCAGTATTTT
13,NA,TRBV5-1,NA,TRBJ1-2,CASSLAGRAGYTF,TGCGCCAGCAGCTTGGCCGGTAGAGCTGGCTACACCTTC
12,TRBD1,TRBV28,NA,TRBJ1-2,CASRRGLRGYTF,TGTGCCAGCAGGAGGGGGCTGCGGGGCTACACCTTC
16,TRBD1,TRBV27,NA,TRBJ2-5,CASSFPSTGVGETQYF,TGTGCCAGCAGTTTCCCTTCGACAGGGGTGGGGGAGACCCAGTACTTC
15,NA,TRBV29-1,few,TRBJ2-1,CSGKQGRRSYNEQFF,TGCAGCGGTAAACAGGGACGGCGCTCCTACAATGAGCAGTTCTTC
12,NA,TRBV11-2,NA,TRBJ2-7,CATGTGVYEQYF,TGTGCCACCGGGACGGGAGTCTACGAGCAGTACTTC
14,TRBD1,TRBV7-9,NA,TRBJ1-1,CASSFRDRGTEAFF,TGTGCCAGCAGTTTCCGGGACAGGGGCACTGAAGCTTTCTTT
14,NA,TRBV5-1,NA,TRBJ2-3,CASSFDYSTDTQYF,TGCGCCAGCAGCTTTGACTACAGCACAGATACGCAGTATTTT
15,NA,TRBV2,NA,TRBJ1-2,CASSEVRGLIYGYTF,TGTGCCAGCAGTGAAGTCAGGGGCCTGATCTATGGCTACACCTTC
13,NA,TRBV19,NA,TRBJ2-7,CASSIGQVGEQYF,TGTGCCAGTAGTATAGGACAGGTTGGCGAGCAGTACTTC
18,TRBD1,TRBV7-2,NA,TRBJ2-6,CASSHRGALSSGANVLTF,TGTGCCAGCAGCCACAGGGGGGCCCTTTCCTCTGGGGCCAACGTCCTGACTTTC
12,NA,TRBV11-2,NA,TRBJ1-2,CASSWDKYGYTF,TGTGCCAGCAGCTGGGACAAATATGGCTACACCTTC
13,NA,TRBV10-3,NA,TRBJ1-1,CAIRDKSATEAFF,TGTGCCATCAGGGACAAATCGGCGACTGAAGCTTTCTTT
16,NA,TRBV25-1,NA,TRBJ2-7,CASSDVVGPDSYEQYF,TGTGCCAGCAGTGACGTCGTGGGGCCAGATTCCTACGAGCAGTACTTC
14,NA,TRBV27,NA,TRBJ2-1,CASSLSGTRNEQFF,TGTGCCAGCAGTTTATCGGGGACACGAAATGAGCAGTTCTTC
14,TRBD2,TRBV18,NA,TRBJ2-5,CASSVLAGQETQYF,TGTGCCAGCTCAGTACTAGCGGGGCAAGAGACCCAGTACTTC
14,NA,TRBV6-6,NA,TRBJ1-1,CASSYGRGNTEAFF,TGTGCCAGCAGTTACGGGAGGGGGAACACTGAAGCTTTCTTT
11,NA,TRBV29-1,NA,TRBJ2-7,CSGTEAYEQYF,TGCAGCGGGACGGAGGCCTACGAGCAGTACTTC
13,NA,TRBV6-2/TRBV6-3,NA,TRBJ1-1,CASSFPGAGEAFF,TGTGCCAGCAGTTTTCCAGGGGCCGGCGAAGCTTTCTTT
15,NA,TRBV7-8,NA,TRBJ2-2,CASSSFLANTGELFF,TGTGCCAGCAGCTCCTTTCTAGCGAACACCGGGGAGCTGTTTTTT
18,TRBD2,TRBV4-3,NA,TRBJ2-7,CASSQDPIGTSGNYEQYF,TGCGCCAGCAGCCAAGATCCCATCGGGACTAGCGGAAACTACGAGCAGTACTTC
13,NA,TRBV11-1,NA,TRBJ2-1,CASCCTSYNEQFF,TGTGCCAGCTGTTGTACTTCCTACAATGAGCAGTTCTTC
12,TRBD1,TRBV7-3,NA,TRBJ2-1,CASSTTGDEQFF,TGTGCCAGCAGCACGACAGGGGATGAGCAGTTCTTC
15,TRBD1,TRBV5-1,NA,TRBJ1-5,CASSLEGGAYQPQHF,TGCGCCAGCAGCTTGGAAGGGGGCGCCTATCAGCCCCAGCATTTT
14,NA,TRBV7-9,NA,TRBJ2-3,CASSFMRDTDTQYF,TGTGCCAGCAGCTTCATGCGGGACACAGATACGCAGTATTTT
15,TRBD2,TRBV18,NA,TRBJ2-1,CASSPGSGSWNEQFF,TGTGCCAGCTCACCAGGTAGCGGGAGTTGGAATGAGCAGTTCTTC
16,TRBD1,TRBV20-1,NA,TRBJ2-7,CSASPLPGQGFYEQYF,TGCAGTGCTAGTCCCCTCCCGGGACAGGGGTTTTACGAGCAGTACTTC
15,TRBD2,TRBV5-1,NA,TRBJ2-7,CASSLAGGSGAEQYF,TGCGCCAGCAGCTTGGCGGGGGGGAGCGGTGCCGAGCAGTACTTC
15,TRBD1,TRBV7-9,NA,TRBJ2-2,CASSRGQGKTGELFF,TGTGCCAGCAGTAGAGGACAGGGGAAAACCGGGGAGCTGTTTTTT
13,NA,TRBV18,NA,TRBJ2-1,CASSPLLAGEQFF,TGTGCCAGCTCACCCCTGCTAGCCGGTGAGCAGTTCTTC
14,NA,TRBV7-9,NA,TRBJ2-7,CASSSGVDIYEQYF,TGTGCCAGCAGCAGCGGCGTAGACATCTACGAGCAGTACTTC
14,TRBD1,TRBV20-1,NA,TRBJ2-4,CSASTGGGWGIQYF,TGCAGTGCCAGTACAGGGGGCGGCTGGGGCATTCAGTACTTC
15,TRBD1,TRBV19,NA,TRBJ2-5,CASSNGQGPQETQYF,TGTGCCAGTAGTAACGGACAGGGCCCCCAAGAGACCCAGTACTTC
17,TRBD2,TRBV5-5,few,TRBJ2-1,CASSLLLAGRTYNEQFF,TGTGCCAGCAGCTTGTTGCTAGCGGGAAGAACCTACAATGAGCAGTTCTTC
16,TRBD2,TRBV9,NA,TRBJ2-3,CASSVLSGIGTDTQYF,TGTGCCAGCAGCGTACTTAGCGGGATTGGCACAGATACGCAGTATTTT
15,TRBD1,TRBV5-4,NA,TRBJ2-7,CASSSGGQISYEQYF,TGTGCCAGCAGCTCTGGGGGACAGATCTCCTACGAGCAGTACTTC
12,NA,TRBV30,NA,TRBJ2-2,CAWGRNTGELFF,TGTGCCTGGGGGAGGAACACCGGGGAGCTGTTTTTT
14,TRBD1,TRBV2,NA,TRBJ1-6,CASRAGTGNSPLHF,TGTGCCAGCAGAGCCGGGACAGGGAATTCACCCCTCCACTTT
14,NA,TRBV6-5,NA,TRBJ1-6,CASSLGRYNSPLHF,TGTGCCAGCAGTTTGGGCAGATATAATTCACCCCTCCACTTT
17,TRBD1,TRBV28,few,TRBJ2-7,CASSSNPRDRANYEQYF,TGTGCCAGCAGTTCTAACCCTCGGGACAGGGCTAACTACGAGCAGTACTTC
14,NA,TRBV5-4,NA,TRBJ2-1,CASSLSRGNNEQFF,TGTGCCAGCAGCTTGTCTCGGGGGAACAATGAGCAGTTCTTC
17,NA,TRBV5-1,NA,TRBJ2-5,CASSGGIANALQETQYF,TGCGCCAGCAGCGGGGGGATTGCTAACGCTTTACAAGAGACCCAGTACTTC
14,NA,TRBV5-1,NA,TRBJ2-5,CASSLSPEQETQYF,TGCGCCAGCAGCCTTTCCCCGGAGCAAGAGACCCAGTACTTC
17,TRBD2,TRBV27,NA,TRBJ2-3,CASSSILTSGSTDTQYF,TGTGCCAGCAGTTCCATACTGACTAGCGGGAGTACAGATACGCAGTATTTT
13,NA,TRBV25-1,NA,TRBJ2-7,CASNGLGSYEQYF,TGTGCCAGCAATGGACTGGGCTCCTACGAGCAGTACTTC
15,NA,TRBV12-5,NA,TRBJ1-1,CASGPGHLQNTEAFF,TGTGCTAGTGGCCCGGGACATCTTCAAAACACTGAAGCTTTCTTT
13,NA,TRBV28,NA,TRBJ2-1,CASSPTGYNEQFF,TGTGCCAGCAGCCCTACAGGGTACAATGAGCAGTTCTTC
15,TRBD2,TRBV28,once,TRBJ2-1,CASSFGGTSNNEQFF,TGTGCCAGCAGTTTTGGCGGGACTAGCAACAATGAGCAGTTCTTC
15,TRBD1,TRBV28,NA,TRBJ2-7,CASSQHTGAPSEQYF,TGTGCCAGCAGCCAACATACAGGGGCGCCCTCCGAGCAGTACTTC
15,NA,TRBV19,NA,TRBJ2-3,CASSIEARSTDTQYF,TGTGCCAGTAGTATTGAGGCCCGTAGCACAGATACGCAGTATTTT